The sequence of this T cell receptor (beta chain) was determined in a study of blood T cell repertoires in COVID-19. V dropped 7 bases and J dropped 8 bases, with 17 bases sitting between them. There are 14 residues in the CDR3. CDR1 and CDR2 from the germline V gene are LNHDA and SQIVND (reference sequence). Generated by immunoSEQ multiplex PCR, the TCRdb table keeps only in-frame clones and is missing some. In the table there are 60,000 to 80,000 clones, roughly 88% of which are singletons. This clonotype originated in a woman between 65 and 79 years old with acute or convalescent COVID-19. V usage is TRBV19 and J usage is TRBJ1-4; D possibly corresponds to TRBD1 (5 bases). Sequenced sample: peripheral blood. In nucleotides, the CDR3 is TGTGCCAGTACATGGCAGGGTCCCCGGGAAAAACTGTTTTTT. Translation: CASTWQGPREKLFF.